This T cell receptor beta chain was identified in a study of T-cell reconstitution after alpha-beta-depleted transplantation in children. CDR3 size: 16 residues. V was pared by 0 bases and J by 3 bases, with 7 bases of the junction left unmatched. From germline, CDR1 is MGHRA and CDR2 YSYEKL. This clonotype was recorded a few times. Library preparation (for TCRbeta) was performed with unique molecular identifiers. MiXCR, applied by TCRdb to the PCR reads, yields one record per CDR3 protein. The table records a few hundred thousand distinct CDR3 sequences, about a tenth of them present only once. Specimen: PBMCs from the stem cell graft donor, collected from the stem cell graft. The receptor was isolated from a human donor who donated a stem cell graft to a child with acute lymphoblastic leukemia. The rearrangement uses TRBV4-1 and TRBJ2-7, with 8 bases fitting TRBD2. CDR3 amino acids: CASSQDGGLALYEQYF. CDR3 DNA: TGCGCCAGCAGCCAAGATGGAGGACTAGCCCTCTACGAGCAGTACTTC.